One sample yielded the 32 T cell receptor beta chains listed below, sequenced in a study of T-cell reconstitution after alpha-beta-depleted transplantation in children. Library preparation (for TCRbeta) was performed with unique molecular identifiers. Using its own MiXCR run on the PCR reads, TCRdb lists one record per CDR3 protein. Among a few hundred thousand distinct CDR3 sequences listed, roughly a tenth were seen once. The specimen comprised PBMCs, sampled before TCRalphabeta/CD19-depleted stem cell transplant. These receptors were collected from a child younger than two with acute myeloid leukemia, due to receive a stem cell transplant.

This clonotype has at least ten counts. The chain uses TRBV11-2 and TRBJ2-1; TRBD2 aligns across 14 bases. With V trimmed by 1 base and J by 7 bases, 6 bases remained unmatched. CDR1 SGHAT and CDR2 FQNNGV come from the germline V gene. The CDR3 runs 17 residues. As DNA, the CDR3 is TGTGCCAGCAGCTTAGTGGGACTAGCGGGAGCTGGTAATGAGCAGTTCTTC. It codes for CASSLVGLAGAGNEQFF.

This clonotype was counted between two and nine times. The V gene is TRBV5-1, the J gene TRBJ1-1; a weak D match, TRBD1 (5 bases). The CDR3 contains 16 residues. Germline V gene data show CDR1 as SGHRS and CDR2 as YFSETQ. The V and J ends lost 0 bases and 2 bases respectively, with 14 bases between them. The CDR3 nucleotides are TGCGCCAGCAGCTTGGTCCTTGGGGGATTTAACACTGAAGCTTTCTTT. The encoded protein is CASSLVLGGFNTEAFF.

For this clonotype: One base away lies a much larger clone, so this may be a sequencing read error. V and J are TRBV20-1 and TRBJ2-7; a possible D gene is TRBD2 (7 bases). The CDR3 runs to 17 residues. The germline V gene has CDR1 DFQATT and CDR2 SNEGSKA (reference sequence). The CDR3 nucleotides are TGCTGTGCTAGAGATCCATCGCGGGGGCTGGGAACCTACGAGCAGTACTTC. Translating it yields CCARDPSRGLGTYEQYF.

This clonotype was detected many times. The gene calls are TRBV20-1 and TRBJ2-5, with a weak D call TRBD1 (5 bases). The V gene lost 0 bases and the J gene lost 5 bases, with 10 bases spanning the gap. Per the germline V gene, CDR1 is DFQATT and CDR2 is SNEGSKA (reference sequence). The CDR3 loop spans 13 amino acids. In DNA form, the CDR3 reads TGCAGTGCTAGAGATCCTAGGGGCGAGACCCAGTACTTC. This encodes CSARDPRGETQYF.

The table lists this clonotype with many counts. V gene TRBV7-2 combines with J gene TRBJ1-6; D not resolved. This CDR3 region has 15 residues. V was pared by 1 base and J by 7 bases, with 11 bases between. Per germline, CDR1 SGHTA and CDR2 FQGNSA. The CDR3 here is CASSLGYGVNSPLHF. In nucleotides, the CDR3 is TGTGCCAGCAGCTTAGGTTATGGGGTAAATTCACCCCTCCACTTT.

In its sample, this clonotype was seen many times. CDR3 in amino acids: CASSFIAGGAYNEQFF. For the CDR3, the DNA is TGCGCCAGCAGCTTTATAGCGGGGGGCGCCTACAATGAGCAGTTCTTC. The chain carries TRBV5-1 and TRBJ2-1, with TRBD2 matching over 10 bases. This CDR3 comprises 16 residues. V trimming: 2 bases; J trimming: 2 bases; junction bases outside the gene matches: 4. The V gene's germline CDR1 is SGHRS and CDR2 YFSETQ.

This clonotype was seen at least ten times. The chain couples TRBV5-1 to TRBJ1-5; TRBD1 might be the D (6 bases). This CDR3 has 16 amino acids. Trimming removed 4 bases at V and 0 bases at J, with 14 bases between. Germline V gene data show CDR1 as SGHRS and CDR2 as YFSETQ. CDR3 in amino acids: CASSPGTPYSNQPQHF. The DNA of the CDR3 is TGCGCCAGCAGCCCGGGGACACCTTATAGCAATCAGCCCCAGCATTTT.

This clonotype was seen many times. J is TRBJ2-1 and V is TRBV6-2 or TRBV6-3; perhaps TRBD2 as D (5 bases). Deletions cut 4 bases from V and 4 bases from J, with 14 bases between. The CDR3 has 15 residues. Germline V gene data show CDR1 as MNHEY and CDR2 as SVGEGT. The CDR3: CASSSPRTQYNEQFF. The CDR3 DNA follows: TGTGCCAGCAGTTCCCCAAGGACTCAATACAATGAGCAGTTCTTC.

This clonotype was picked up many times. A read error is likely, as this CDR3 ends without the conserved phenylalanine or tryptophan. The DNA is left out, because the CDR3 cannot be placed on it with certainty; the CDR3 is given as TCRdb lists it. This CDR3 reads CASSINQARV. The rearrangement joins TRBV5-1 to TRBJ1-2. The CDR3 region is 10 residues in length, termini included. From germline, CDR1 is SGHRS and CDR2 YFSETQ.

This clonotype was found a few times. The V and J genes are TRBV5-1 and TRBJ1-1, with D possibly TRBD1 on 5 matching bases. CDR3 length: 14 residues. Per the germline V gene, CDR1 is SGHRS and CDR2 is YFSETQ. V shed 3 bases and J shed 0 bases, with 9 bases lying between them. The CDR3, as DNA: TGCGCCAGCAGCTGGGGCAGCCTGAACACTGAAGCTTTCTTT. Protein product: CASSWGSLNTEAFF.

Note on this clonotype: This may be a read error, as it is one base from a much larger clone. CDR3 nucleotide sequence: TGTGCCAGCAGGGACACGGGGGGCGCCTGCGAGCAGTACTTC. It translates to CASRDTGGACEQYF. The chain is built from TRBV21-1 and TRBJ2-7; the table calls TRBD1, which could not be checked here. TRBV21-1 is termed a pseudogene. The CDR3 contains 14 residues.

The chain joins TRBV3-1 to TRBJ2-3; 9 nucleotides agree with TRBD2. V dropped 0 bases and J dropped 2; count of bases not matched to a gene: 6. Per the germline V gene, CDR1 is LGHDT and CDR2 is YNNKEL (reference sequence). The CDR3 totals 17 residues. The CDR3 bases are TGTGCCAGCAGCCAAGATACGGGACTAGCCTTCACAGATACGCAGTATTTT. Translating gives CASSQDTGLAFTDTQYF.

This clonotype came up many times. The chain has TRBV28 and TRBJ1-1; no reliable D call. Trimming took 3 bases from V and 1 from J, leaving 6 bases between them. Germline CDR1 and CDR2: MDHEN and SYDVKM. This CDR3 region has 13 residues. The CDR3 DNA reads TGTGCCAGCAGTTTCTCCAGGAACACTGAAGCTTTCTTT. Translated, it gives CASSFSRNTEAFF. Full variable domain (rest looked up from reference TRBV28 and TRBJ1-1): DVKVTQSSRYLVKRTGEKVFLECVQDMDHENMFWYRQDPGLGLRLIYFSYDVKMKEKGDIPEGYSVSREKKERFSLILESASTNQTSMYLCASSFSRNTEAFFGQGTRLTVV.

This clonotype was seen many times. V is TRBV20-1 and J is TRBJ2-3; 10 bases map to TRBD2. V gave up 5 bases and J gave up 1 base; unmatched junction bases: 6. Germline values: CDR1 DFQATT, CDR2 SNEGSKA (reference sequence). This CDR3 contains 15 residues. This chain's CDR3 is CSARTSGTGTDTQYF. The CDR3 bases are TGCAGTGCTCGGACTAGCGGTACGGGCACAGATACGCAGTATTTT.

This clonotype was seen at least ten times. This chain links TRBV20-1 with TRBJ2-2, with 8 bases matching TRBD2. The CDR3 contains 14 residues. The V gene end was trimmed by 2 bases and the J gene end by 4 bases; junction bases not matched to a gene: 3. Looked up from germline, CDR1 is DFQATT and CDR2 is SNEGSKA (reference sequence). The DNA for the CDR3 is TGCAGTGCTAGACTAGCGGGTATCACCGGGGAGCTGTTTTTT. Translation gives CSARLAGITGELFF.

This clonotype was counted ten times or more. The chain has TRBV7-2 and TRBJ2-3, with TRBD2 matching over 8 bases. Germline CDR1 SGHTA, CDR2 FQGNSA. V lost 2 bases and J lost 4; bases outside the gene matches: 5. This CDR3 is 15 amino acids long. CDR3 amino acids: CASSLLPGGSDTQYF. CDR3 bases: TGTGCCAGCAGCTTATTGCCGGGAGGGTCAGATACGCAGTATTTT. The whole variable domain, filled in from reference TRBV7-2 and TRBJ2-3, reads GAGVSQSPSNKVTEKGKDVELRCDPISGHTALYWYRQSLGQGLEFLIYFQGNSAPDKSGLPSDRFSAERTGGSVSTLTIQRTQQEDSAVYLCASSLLPGGSDTQYFGPGTRLTVL.

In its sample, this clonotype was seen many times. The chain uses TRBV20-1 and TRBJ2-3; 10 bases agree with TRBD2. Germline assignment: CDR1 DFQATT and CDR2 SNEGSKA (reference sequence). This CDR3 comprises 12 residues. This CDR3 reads CSGLAARDTQYF. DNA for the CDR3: TGCAGCGGACTAGCGGCTAGAGATACGCAGTATTTT.

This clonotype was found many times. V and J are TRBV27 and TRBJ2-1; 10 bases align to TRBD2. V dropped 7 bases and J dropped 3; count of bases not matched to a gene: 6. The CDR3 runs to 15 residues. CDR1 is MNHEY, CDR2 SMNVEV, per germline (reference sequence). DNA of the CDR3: TGTGCCAGCATGCGGCTAGCGGGAGACTACAATGAGCAGTTCTTC. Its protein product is CASMRLAGDYNEQFF.

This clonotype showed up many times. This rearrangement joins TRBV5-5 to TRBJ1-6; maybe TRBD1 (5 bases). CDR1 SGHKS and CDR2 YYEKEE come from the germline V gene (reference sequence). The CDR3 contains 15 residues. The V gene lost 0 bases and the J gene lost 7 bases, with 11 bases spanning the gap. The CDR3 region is CASSLGGGWNSPLHF. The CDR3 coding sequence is TGTGCCAGCAGCTTGGGTGGGGGGTGGAATTCACCCCTCCACTTT.

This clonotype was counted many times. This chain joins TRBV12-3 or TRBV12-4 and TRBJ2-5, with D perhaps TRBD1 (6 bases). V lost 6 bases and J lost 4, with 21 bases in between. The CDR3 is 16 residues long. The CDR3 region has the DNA TGTGCCAGCAGCGACCGGGACACTAGTGAGGGAGAGACCCAGTACTTC. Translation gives CASSDRDTSEGETQYF.

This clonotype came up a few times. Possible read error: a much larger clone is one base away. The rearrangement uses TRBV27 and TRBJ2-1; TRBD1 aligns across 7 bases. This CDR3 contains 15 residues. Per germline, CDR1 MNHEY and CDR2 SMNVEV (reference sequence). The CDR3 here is CTSSRYRGSYNEQFF. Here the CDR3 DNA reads TGTACCAGCAGCCGTTACAGGGGCTCCTACAATGAGCAGTTCTTC.

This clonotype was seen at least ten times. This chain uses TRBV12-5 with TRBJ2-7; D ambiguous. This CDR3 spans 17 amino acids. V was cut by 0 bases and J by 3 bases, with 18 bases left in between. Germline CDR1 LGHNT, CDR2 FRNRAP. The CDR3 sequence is CASGLVQRVGYGYEQYF. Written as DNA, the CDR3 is TGTGCTAGTGGTTTGGTACAAAGGGTGGGTTACGGCTACGAGCAGTACTTC. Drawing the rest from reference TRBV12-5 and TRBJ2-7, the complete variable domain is DARVTQTPRHKVTEMGQEVTMRCQPILGHNTVFWYRQTMMQGLELLAYFRNRAPLDDSGMPKDRFSAEMPDATLATLKIQPSEPRDSAVYFCASGLVQRVGYGYEQYFGPGTRLTVT.

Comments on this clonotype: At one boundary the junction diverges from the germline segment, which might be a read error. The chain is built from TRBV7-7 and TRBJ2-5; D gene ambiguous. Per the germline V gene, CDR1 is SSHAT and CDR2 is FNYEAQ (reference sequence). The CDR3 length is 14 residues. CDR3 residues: CASSLASVKETRYF. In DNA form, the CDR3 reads TGTGCCAGCAGCTTAGCGTCGGTAAAAGAGACCCGGTACTTC.

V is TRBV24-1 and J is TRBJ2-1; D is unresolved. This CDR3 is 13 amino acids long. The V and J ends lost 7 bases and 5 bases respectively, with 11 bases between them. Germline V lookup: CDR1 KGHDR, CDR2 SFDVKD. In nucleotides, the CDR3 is TGTGCCACCAGGGGAAACGGCGACAATGAGCAGTTCTTC. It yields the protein CATRGNGDNEQFF.

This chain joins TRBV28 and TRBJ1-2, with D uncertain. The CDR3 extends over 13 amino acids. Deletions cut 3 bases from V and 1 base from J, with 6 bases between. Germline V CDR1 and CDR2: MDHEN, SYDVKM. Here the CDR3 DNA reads TGTGCCAGCAGTTTGGGGATTAACTATGGCTACACCTTC. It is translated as CASSLGINYGYTF.

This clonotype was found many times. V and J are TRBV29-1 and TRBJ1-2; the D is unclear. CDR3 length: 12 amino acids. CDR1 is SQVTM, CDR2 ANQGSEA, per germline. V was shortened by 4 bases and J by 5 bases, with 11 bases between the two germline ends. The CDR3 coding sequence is TGCAGCGTTGGGACGGCACAATATGGCTACACCTTC. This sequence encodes CSVGTAQYGYTF.

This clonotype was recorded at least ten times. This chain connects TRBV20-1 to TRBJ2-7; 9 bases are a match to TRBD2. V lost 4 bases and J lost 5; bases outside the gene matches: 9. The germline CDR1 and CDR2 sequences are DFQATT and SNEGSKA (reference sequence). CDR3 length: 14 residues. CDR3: CSAIASGILDEQYF. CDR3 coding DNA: TGCAGTGCTATCGCTAGCGGGATACTCGACGAGCAGTACTTC.

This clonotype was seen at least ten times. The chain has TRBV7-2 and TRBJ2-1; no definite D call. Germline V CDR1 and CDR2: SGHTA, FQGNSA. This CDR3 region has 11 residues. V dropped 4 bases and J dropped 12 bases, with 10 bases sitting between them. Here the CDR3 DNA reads TGTGCCAGCAGCTCCTTTGGTCGGCAGTTCTTC. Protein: CASSSFGRQFF.

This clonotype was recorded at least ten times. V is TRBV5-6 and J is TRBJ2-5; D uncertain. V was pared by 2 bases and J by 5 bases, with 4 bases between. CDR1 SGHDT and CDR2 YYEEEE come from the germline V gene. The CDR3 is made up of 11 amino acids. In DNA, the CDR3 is TGTGCCAGCAGCTTTCTCGAGACCCAGTACTTC. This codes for CASSFLETQYF.

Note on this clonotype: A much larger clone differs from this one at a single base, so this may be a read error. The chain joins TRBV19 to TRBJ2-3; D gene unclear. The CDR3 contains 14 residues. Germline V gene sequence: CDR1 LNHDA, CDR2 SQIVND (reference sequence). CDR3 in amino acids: CASIIDPGADTQYF. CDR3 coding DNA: TGTGCCAGTATTATAGATCCGGGCGCAGATACGCAGTATTTT.

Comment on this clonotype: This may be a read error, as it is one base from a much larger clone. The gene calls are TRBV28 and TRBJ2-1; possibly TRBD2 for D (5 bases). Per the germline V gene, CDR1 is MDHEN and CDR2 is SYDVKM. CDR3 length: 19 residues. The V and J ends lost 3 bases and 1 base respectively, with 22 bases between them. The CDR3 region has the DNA TGTGCCAGCAGTTTTGAGGGTCTCCACGCCCTGAGGTCCTACAATGAGCAGTTCTTC. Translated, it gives CASSFEGLHALRSYNEQFF.

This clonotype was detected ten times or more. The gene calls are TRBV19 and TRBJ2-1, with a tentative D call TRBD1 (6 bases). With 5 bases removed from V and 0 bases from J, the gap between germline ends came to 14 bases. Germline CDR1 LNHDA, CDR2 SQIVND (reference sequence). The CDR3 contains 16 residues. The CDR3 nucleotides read TGTGCCAGTAGTCTCAGACAGGCAAGCTCCTACAATGAGCAGTTCTTC. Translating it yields CASSLRQASSYNEQFF.